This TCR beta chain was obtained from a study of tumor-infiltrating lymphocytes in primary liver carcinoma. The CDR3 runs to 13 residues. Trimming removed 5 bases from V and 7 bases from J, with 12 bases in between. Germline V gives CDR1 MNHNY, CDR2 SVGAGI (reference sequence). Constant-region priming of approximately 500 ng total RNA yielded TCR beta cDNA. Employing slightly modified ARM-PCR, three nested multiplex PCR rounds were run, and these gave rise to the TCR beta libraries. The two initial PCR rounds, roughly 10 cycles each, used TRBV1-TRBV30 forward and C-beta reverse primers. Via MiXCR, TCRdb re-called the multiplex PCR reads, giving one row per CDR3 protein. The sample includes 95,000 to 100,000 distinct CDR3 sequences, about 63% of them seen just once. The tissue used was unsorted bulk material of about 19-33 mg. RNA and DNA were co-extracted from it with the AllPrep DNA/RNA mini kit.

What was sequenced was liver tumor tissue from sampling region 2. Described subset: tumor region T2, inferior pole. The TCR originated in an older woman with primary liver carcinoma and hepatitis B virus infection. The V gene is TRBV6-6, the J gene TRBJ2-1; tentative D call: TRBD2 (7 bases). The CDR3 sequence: CASSQRGGNEQFF. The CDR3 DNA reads TGTGCCAGCAGTCAAAGGGGGGGGAATGAGCAGTTCTTC.